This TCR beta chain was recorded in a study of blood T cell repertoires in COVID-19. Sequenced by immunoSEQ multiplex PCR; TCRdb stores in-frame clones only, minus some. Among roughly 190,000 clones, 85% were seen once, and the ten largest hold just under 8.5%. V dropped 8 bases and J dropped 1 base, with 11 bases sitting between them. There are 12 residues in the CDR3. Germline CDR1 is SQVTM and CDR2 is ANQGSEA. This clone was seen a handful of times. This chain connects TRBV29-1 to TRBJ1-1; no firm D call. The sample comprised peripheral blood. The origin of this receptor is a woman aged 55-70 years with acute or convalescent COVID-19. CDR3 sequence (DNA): TGCAGCCCCCGGGGTGCGAACACTGAAGCTTTCTTT. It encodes CSPRGANTEAFF. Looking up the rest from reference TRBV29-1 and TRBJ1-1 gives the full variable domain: SAVISQKPSRDICQRGTSLTIQCQVDSQVTMMFWYRQQPGQSLTLIATANQGSEATYESGFVIDKFPISRPNLTFSTLTVSNMSPEDSSIYLCSPRGANTEAFFGQGTRLTVV.